Listed below are T cell receptor beta chains from one sample, sequenced in a study of OX40 agonist ivuxolimab in advanced cancers. Method: immunoSEQ multiplex PCR; TCRdb's copy keeps in-frame clones and lacks some. The sample includes about 36,000 clones, 85% to 90% of them seen just once. Sequences were derived from CD4+ or CD8+ T cells sorted from blood, sampled in a trial of the OX40 agonist ivuxolimab. Source of these receptors: an adult with an advanced solid tumor such as melanoma, head and neck, liver or kidney cancer. Both conserved end residues are part of each CDR3. Each record gives: V gene, J gene, D gene, clone size, CDR3 DNA, CDR3 protein. D genes are given only for firm matches. Not every row has a clone size; where given, it reads once, few, many or a size class.

TRBV28	TRBJ1-2	-	-	TGTGCCAGCAGTTTGGGGGGGTTGGGTAACTATGGCTACACCTTC	CASSLGGLGNYGYTF
TRBV9	TRBJ2-3	TRBD2	-	TGTGCCAGCAGCGTACTAGCGGGGAGCACAGATACGCAGTATTTT	CASSVLAGSTDTQYF
TRBV7-9	TRBJ1-1	-	-	TGTGCCAGCAGAGACACAAGGGTTTACACTGAAGCTTTCTTT	CASRDTRVYTEAFF
TRBV29-1	TRBJ2-5	-	-	TGCAGCGCCGTAGGGACGGCTGGAGAGACCCAGTACTTC	CSAVGTAGETQYF
TRBV27	TRBJ2-7	TRBD1	-	TGTGCCAGCAGTTTTTCGGGACAGGGAGTAACCTACGAGCAGTACTTC	CASSFSGQGVTYEQYF
TRBV9	TRBJ2-1	-	-	TGTGCCAGCAGCGTAGGAGCACAGGGTCTTCGGGAGCAGTTCTTC	CASSVGAQGLREQFF
TRBV29-1	TRBJ2-6	-	-	TGCAGCGTTGGGGGGACCTCTGGGGCCAACGTCCTGACTTTC	CSVGGTSGANVLTF
TRBV19	TRBJ1-1	-	-	TGTGCCAGTAGTACCGACGGACAGACGAACACTGAAGCTTTCTTT	CASSTDGQTNTEAFF
TRBV6-9	TRBJ2-7	TRBD1	-	TGTGCCAGCAGGGTCGGGACAGCAACCTACGAGCAGTACTTC	CASRVGTATYEQYF
TRBV19	TRBJ1-1	-	-	TGTGCCAGTAGTATAGGCAACACTGAAGCTTTCTTT	CASSIGNTEAFF
TRBV28	TRBJ1-5	-	-	TGTGCCAGCAGTTTATTTGAGGGTCCTAGCAATCAGCCCCAGCATTTT	CASSLFEGPSNQPQHF
TRBV27	TRBJ2-5	-	-	TGTGCCAGCAGTCCCGGGACAAAAGAGCAGTACTTC	CASSPGTKEQYF
TRBV9	TRBJ2-6	TRBD2	-	TGTGCCAGCAGCGTACCAACTAGCGGGCACTTCTCTGGGGCCAACGTCCTGACTTTC	CASSVPTSGHFSGANVLTF
TRBV28	TRBJ1-3	TRBD1	-	TGTGCCAGCAGCCCGACAGGGTGGGGAAACACCATATATTTT	CASSPTGWGNTIYF
TRBV6-1	TRBJ2-7	-	-	TGTGCCAGCAGTGAGTCTCTGACCTCCTACGAGCAGTACTTC	CASSESLTSYEQYF
TRBV4-1	TRBJ2-7	-	-	TGCGCCAGCAGCCAAGCCGGGAACTACGAGCAGTACTTC	CASSQAGNYEQYF
TRBV27	TRBJ2-4	TRBD1	-	TGTGCCAGCAGTGATGCCCCGGGACAGGGGTCGAACATTCAGTACTTC	CASSDAPGQGSNIQYF
TRBV7-6	TRBJ2-2	TRBD2	once	TGTGCCAGCAGCGGCGGGAGGGCTAACACCGGGGAGCTGTTTTTT	CASSGGRANTGELFF
TRBV29-1	TRBJ1-1	TRBD1	-	TGCAGCGTTGGGACAGGGAGGAACACTGAAGCTTTCTTT	CSVGTGRNTEAFF
TRBV10-3	TRBJ1-5	TRBD1	once	TGTGCCACCGAAGACAGGGGGTCCAATCAGCCCCAGCATTTT	CATEDRGSNQPQHF
TRBV27	TRBJ2-3	TRBD2	-	TGTGCCAGCAGTCTCTTAGCGGGAGGGCCGGTAGATACGCAGTATTTT	CASSLLAGGPVDTQYF
TRBV2	TRBJ2-5	TRBD2	-	TGTGCCAGCACCGGAATAGCGGGACAAGAGACCCAGTACTTC	CASTGIAGQETQYF
TRBV11-2	TRBJ2-4	TRBD1	-	TGTGCCAGCAGCCTATCCGGGACAGGGATGATAGCCAAAAACATTCAGTACTTC	CASSLSGTGMIAKNIQYF
TRBV14	TRBJ2-7	-	-	TGTGCCAGCTCGGCGGGATTCTACGAGCAGTACTTC	CASSAGFYEQYF
TRBV4-1	TRBJ2-5	-	-	TGCGCCAGCAGCCAAGATCTAGGGTTCGGGGAGACCCAGTACTTC	CASSQDLGFGETQYF
TRBV19	TRBJ2-6	-	-	TGTGCCAGTAGTAGGTGGGGGCCCTCTGGGGCCAACGTCCTGACTTTC	CASSRWGPSGANVLTF
TRBV4-1	TRBJ1-5	-	-	TGCGCCAGCAGCCCCGGAGGGGGACCTTCCATGGATCAGCCCCAGCATTTT	CASSPGGGPSMDQPQHF
TRBV15	TRBJ2-3	-	-	TGTGCCACCAGCAGGGCTTACTATACCGATACGCAGTATTTT	CATSRAYYTDTQYF
TRBV4-1	TRBJ2-7	TRBD1	once	TGCGCCAGCAGCCCTGGCGAGGGACAGACTATATACGAGCAGTACTTC	CASSPGEGQTIYEQYF
TRBV6-5	TRBJ2-7	TRBD1	-	TGTGCCAGCAGTTACCCGGGACAGGGGATCTACGAGCAGTACTTC	CASSYPGQGIYEQYF
TRBV7-4	TRBJ2-3	TRBD2	once	TGTGCCAGCAGCCCCCTTATTCGGGAGGTTCGCCCAGATACGCAGTATTTT	CASSPLIREVRPDTQYF
TRBV19	TRBJ2-7	-	-	TGTGCCAGTAAAGATTCGTCCTACGAGCAGTACTTC	CASKDSSYEQYF